This is a list of T cell receptor beta chains from one sample in a study of T cell responses to AZD1222 COVID-19 vaccine. Generated by immunoSEQ multiplex PCR, the TCRdb table keeps only in-frame clones and is missing some. The data contain about 30,000 clones, roughly 93% of them singletons. The source material was peripheral blood, sampled on day 0 of AZD1222 vaccination. The receptors shown here come from an adult in good health. CDR3s leave out the opening cysteine and the closing phenylalanine or tryptophan. Each record gives: D gene, V gene, J gene, CDR3 protein. D genes are given only for firm matches.

.	TRBV12-3/TRBV12-4	TRBJ1-1	ASSLAGDTEAF
.	TRBV30	TRBJ1-3	AFTTHRDNTIY
TRBD2	TRBV4-1	TRBJ2-2	ASSLFAGGLGELF
.	TRBV14	TRBJ2-3	ASSQENGRTDTQY
.	TRBV6-5	TRBJ2-1	ASSSASAYNEQF
TRBD1	TRBV28	TRBJ1-4	ASEGTDTNEKLF
TRBD2	TRBV4-1	TRBJ2-7	ASSQWGGKEQY
TRBD1	TRBV7-9	TRBJ1-2	ASSLALGQGVGYT
TRBD2	TRBV27	TRBJ2-1	ASSLWLAGYNEQF
.	TRBV7-2	TRBJ1-1	ASSLMNRVTEAF
TRBD2	TRBV5-1	TRBJ2-3	ASSATLAGGLSTDTQY
TRBD1	TRBV9	TRBJ1-1	ASSARDREVTEAF
.	TRBV19	TRBJ1-1	ASSPWVDTEAF
.	TRBV7-9	TRBJ1-2	ASSEGRGVPGYT
TRBD1	TRBV2	TRBJ2-7	ASSGTGGVYEQY
TRBD2	TRBV7-2	TRBJ2-5	ASSPPERLAGETQY
.	TRBV9	TRBJ1-2	ASSGGFSYGYT
.	TRBV6-4	TRBJ1-6	ASSDSEGENSPLH
TRBD1	TRBV7-9	TRBJ1-5	ASSPGTGVSNQPQH
.	TRBV12-3/TRBV12-4	TRBJ2-7	ASWAGTYEQY
TRBD1	TRBV10-3	TRBJ1-1	AISTFGTGHNEAF
.	TRBV27	TRBJ1-1	ASSLLGTRPYTEAF
.	TRBV6-6	TRBJ1-6	ASRGNSPLH
.	TRBV3-1/TRBV3-2	TRBJ1-2	ASSQGIGYGYT
TRBD1	TRBV4-1	TRBJ1-1	ASSQRTGPNTEAF
TRBD2	TRBV7-6	TRBJ2-3	ASSPLAGGTSTDTQY
.	TRBV5-6	TRBJ2-7	ASSLVHLFGEQY
.	TRBV5-5	TRBJ1-2	ASSLKKEGSYGYT
.	TRBV11-2	TRBJ2-5	ASSLRETQY
.	TRBV29-1	TRBJ2-7	SVEEGANEQY
.	TRBV7-8	TRBJ2-7	ASSLVGGVMAEQY
.	TRBV10-1	TRBJ2-1	ASSDGVNEQF
TRBD1	TRBV5-1	TRBJ1-4	ASSLGGTGEKLF
.	TRBV7-9	TRBJ2-3	ASSGPIGSQRPTDTQY
.	TRBV2	TRBJ1-3	ASSGQAGNTIY
TRBD2	TRBV10-1	TRBJ2-3	ASSEIPPRASRGGEGTQY
.	TRBV11-2	TRBJ2-2	ASSLVGGVNTGELF
.	TRBV12-3/TRBV12-4	TRBJ2-5	ASSPWGEETQY
.	TRBV2	TRBJ1-2	ASSLRETYGYT
.	TRBV28	TRBJ1-5	ASSLWPSDLSNQPQH
.	TRBV24-1	TRBJ2-7	ATSDYQGYEQY
.	TRBV10-1	TRBJ2-2	ASSYGAGELF
.	TRBV10-3	TRBJ2-7	AISSWVGVGYEQY
TRBD1	TRBV7-2	TRBJ1-3	ASSPQGAIANTIY
TRBD1	TRBV5-8	TRBJ1-5	ASSRTGRGYQPQH
TRBD1	TRBV29-1	TRBJ2-7	SVGDRAYSPPYEQY
TRBD2	TRBV11-2	TRBJ2-1	ASSRPGGREYEQF
.	TRBV7-8	TRBJ2-5	ASSPRGRETQY
TRBD2	TRBV3-1/TRBV3-2	TRBJ2-4	ASSPEREGGGDIQY
.	TRBV19	TRBJ1-4	ASSLLRDTEKLF
.	TRBV27	TRBJ1-3	ASSLGGSGNTIY
.	TRBV14	TRBJ2-1	ASSPNTEYRNEQF
TRBD1	TRBV19	TRBJ2-7	ASSMGGQGTYEQY